The rows below give T cell receptor beta chains drawn from one sample of a study of blood T cell repertoires in COVID-19. Sequencing was performed with immunoSEQ multiplex PCR; in TCRdb, only in-frame clones are kept and a portion is missing. Of 380,000 or so clones detected, 80% to 90% appear once; the ten largest clones hold roughly 1.4%. The sample consisted of PBMCs or T cells enriched from blood (not recorded which). Receptors were obtained from a man between 25 and 39 years old who had recovered from COVID-19. Each CDR3 is given with its conserved first and last residue. A D gene is named only where the DNA matches it firmly. Only part of the rows carry a size: once, few, many, or a class if the clone is expanded.

V	D	size	J	DNA	CDR3
TRBV6-2/TRBV6-3	TRBD2	NA	TRBJ2-3	TGTGCCAGCAGTTACTCGTTAGCGGGGGGGAGCACAGATACGCAGTATTTT	CASSYSLAGGSTDTQYF
TRBV15	NA	NA	TRBJ1-6	TGTGCCACCAGCAGAAAACGGACTGACCCTAATTCACCCCTCCACTTT	CATSRKRTDPNSPLHF
TRBV2	NA	NA	TRBJ1-5	TGTGCCAGCACAGGGTTCGATCAGCCCCAGCATTTT	CASTGFDQPQHF
TRBV24-1	NA	NA	TRBJ2-5	TGTGCCACCAGTCCGGGGTTCACGGGACAAGAGACCCAGTACTTC	CATSPGFTGQETQYF
TRBV2	NA	NA	TRBJ1-1	TGTGCCAGCAGCGAAGACGCACGGGTCACTGAAGCTTTCTTT	CASSEDARVTEAFF
TRBV3-1/TRBV3-2	NA	NA	TRBJ1-1	TGTGCCAGCAGCGCCGCGGGGGGCACTGAAGCTTTCTTT	CASSAAGGTEAFF
TRBV11-2	TRBD1	NA	TRBJ1-2	TGTGCCAGCAGCTTCCAGGACAGGACACTCAAGGATGGCTACACCTTC	CASSFQDRTLKDGYTF
TRBV20-1	NA	NA	TRBJ2-7	TGCAGTGCTAGTGGCCCATCGGAGGCTTACTACGAGCAGTACTTC	CSASGPSEAYYEQYF
TRBV10-1	NA	NA	TRBJ1-5	TGCGCCAGCAGTGATTCTTTTCAGCCCCAGCATTTT	CASSDSFQPQHF
TRBV7-8	TRBD1	NA	TRBJ1-2	TGTGCCAGCAGCTTAGGTGGGACAGGGGCGTTGGGCTACACCTTC	CASSLGGTGALGYTF
TRBV30	TRBD2	NA	TRBJ2-1	TGTGCCTGGAGTGTGATGGGACTAGCGGGGGAGGGGCAGTTCTTC	CAWSVMGLAGEGQFF
TRBV18	TRBD1	NA	TRBJ1-5	TGTGCCAGCTCGACAGGGAGCAATCAGCCCCAGCATTTT	CASSTGSNQPQHF
TRBV29-1	TRBD1	NA	TRBJ2-5	TGCAGCGCGAGACAGGGGCAAGAGACCCAGTACTTC	CSARQGQETQYF
TRBV6-1	TRBD1	NA	TRBJ1-2	TGTGCCAGCAGTGAGACAGGGGTCGGCTACACCTTC	CASSETGVGYTF
TRBV12-5	NA	NA	TRBJ2-1	TGTGCTAGTGGTTTGCCCTTAACACGTCGCAATGAGCAGTTCTTC	CASGLPLTRRNEQFF
TRBV4-1	NA	once	TRBJ1-5	TGCGCCAGCAGCCAAGTCGGCGGGAGGGAGGGTCAGCCCCAGCATTTT	CASSQVGGREGQPQHF
TRBV19	TRBD1	once	TRBJ2-7	TGTGCCAGTAGTCCGGGACAGGGACCGATCTACGAGCAGTACTTC	CASSPGQGPIYEQYF
TRBV6-2/TRBV6-3	NA	NA	TRBJ1-5	TGTGCCAGCAGTTCCCTAGGTCAGCCCCAGCATTTT	CASSSLGQPQHF
TRBV19	TRBD1	NA	TRBJ1-2	TGTGCCAGTAGTTCGGGGTCCGCAGGGGGCCTTGGCTACACCTTC	CASSSGSAGGLGYTF
TRBV19	NA	NA	TRBJ1-6	TGTGCCAGTAGAAAAGACAGATATAATTCACCCCTCCACTTT	CASRKDRYNSPLHF
TRBV14	TRBD1	NA	TRBJ2-1	TGTGCCAGCAGCCTAAGACAGGGGGCGAACGGGGATGAGCAGTTCTTC	CASSLRQGANGDEQFF
TRBV30	NA	NA	TRBJ1-6	TGTGCCTGGAGGCAACCTGTCCCGCGGGCCTATTCACCCCTCCACTTT	CAWRQPVPRAYSPLHF
TRBV5-4	TRBD2	NA	TRBJ2-1	TGTGCCAGCAGCCGAGGACTAGCGGGGGACTCCTACAATGAGCAGTTCTTC	CASSRGLAGDSYNEQFF
TRBV6-2/TRBV6-3	NA	NA	TRBJ1-2	TGTGCCAGCAGTGATCGACAGGTAAACGGCTACACCTTC	CASSDRQVNGYTF
TRBV29-1	NA	NA	TRBJ1-1	TGCAGCGTTCTACCGGGACATAACACTGAAGCTTTCTTT	CSVLPGHNTEAFF
TRBV27	NA	NA	TRBJ1-1	TGTGCCAGCAGTTCCCCCGAGAGGAACACTGAAGCTTTCTTT	CASSSPERNTEAFF
TRBV5-6	NA	NA	TRBJ2-1	TGTGCCAGCAGCTTGGCTTATCGCGCGGGGGCATACAATGAGCAGTTCTTC	CASSLAYRAGAYNEQFF
TRBV30	TRBD2	few	TRBJ2-2	TGTGCCTGGAAACTAGCGGGGCCCGGGGAGCTGTTTTTT	CAWKLAGPGELFF
TRBV18	NA	NA	TRBJ1-3	TGTGCCAGCTCATCCGAGGGAAACACCATATATTTT	CASSSEGNTIYF
TRBV2	NA	NA	TRBJ2-7	TGTGCCAGCAGGGACAGTGGGGCTATCTACGAGCAGTACTTC	CASRDSGAIYEQYF
TRBV27	TRBD2	NA	TRBJ2-5	TGTGCCAGCTCTCCCGGGACTAGCGGGGCCGAGACCCAGTACTTC	CASSPGTSGAETQYF
TRBV7-9	TRBD1	NA	TRBJ1-1	TGTGCCAGCAGCTTAGATAGGACAGGGGTAACTGAAGCTTTCTTT	CASSLDRTGVTEAFF
TRBV19	NA	NA	TRBJ1-3	TGTGCCAGTAGCCCAACCGGGAGCTACCTCTCTGGAAACACCATATATTTT	CASSPTGSYLSGNTIYF
TRBV10-2	TRBD1	NA	TRBJ1-2	TGCGCCAGCAGCCCCGGGACAGGGGGCTTGGACTATGGCTACACCTTC	CASSPGTGGLDYGYTF
TRBV4-1	NA	NA	TRBJ1-1	TGCGCCAGCAGGGGGCCGCTTAAAAACACTGAAGCTTTCTTT	CASRGPLKNTEAFF